Presented here are 15 T cell receptor beta chains from one specimen sequenced in a study of blood T cell repertoires in COVID-19. TCRdb's table, derived via immunoSEQ multiplex PCR, lists solely in-frame clones and lacks some. The sample includes some 83,000 clones, approximately 89% of them seen just once. The sequencing sample was made of peripheral blood. The source of these receptors is a man over 45 with acute or convalescent COVID-19.

The V and J genes are TRBV12-3 or TRBV12-4 and TRBJ1-2; D ambiguous. The CDR3 consists of 12 residues. The V gene lost 5 bases and the J gene lost 2 bases, with 6 bases spanning the gap. CDR3 residues: CASSHRNYGYTF. The CDR3 DNA is TGTGCCAGCAGTCACCGGAACTATGGCTACACCTTC.

The V and J genes are TRBV27 and TRBJ1-6; 8 nucleotides agree with TRBD1. The V gene end was trimmed by 6 bases and the J gene end by 7 bases; junction bases not matched to a gene: 11. The CDR3 spans 16 residues. CDR1 and CDR2 from the germline V gene are MNHEY and SMNVEV (reference sequence). The CDR3 sequence is CASSTIRTGLNSPLHF. In nucleotides, the CDR3 is TGTGCCAGCAGCACCATCCGGACAGGGTTGAATTCACCCCTCCACTTT.

The rearrangement uses TRBV25-1 and TRBJ2-5; TRBD1 matches at 7 bases. V lost 4 bases, J lost 5 bases, and 4 bases stayed unmatched. This CDR3 has 13 amino acids. Germline V CDR1 and CDR2: MGHDK, SYGVNS. This chain's CDR3 is CASSAQGKETQYF. The CDR3 nucleotides are TGTGCCAGCAGTGCACAGGGGAAGGAGACCCAGTACTTC.

The CDR3 nucleotides read TGTGCCAGCAGTTATTACGGGACAGGGGCCGATACGCAGTATTTT. It codes for CASSYYGTGADTQYF. The V call is TRBV6-5, the J call TRBJ2-3; TRBD1 matches at 10 bases. Germline assignment: CDR1 MNHEY and CDR2 SVGAGI. This CDR3 comprises 15 residues. The V gene end was trimmed by 3 bases and the J gene end by 6 bases; junction bases not matched to a gene: 6.

The chain couples TRBV3-1 (or the pseudogene TRBV3-2) to TRBJ2-1; TRBD2 matches 14 bases. Germline V gene data show CDR1 as LGHDT and CDR2 as YNNKEL (reference sequence). The CDR3 spans 14 residues. Trimming cost V 7 bases and J 9 bases; bases outside gene matches: 5. For the CDR3, the DNA is TGTGCCAGCACTCGACTAGCGGGAGGGACTGAGCAGTTCTTC. Encoded protein: CASTRLAGGTEQFF.

CDR3 protein: CASSPSSALPLYEQYV. CDR3 DNA sequence: TGCGCCAGCAGCCCTTCTAGCGCCCTCCCCCTCTACGAGCAGTACGTC. The chain combines TRBV4-1 with TRBJ2-7, with D perhaps matching TRBD2 (6 bases). CDR1 and CDR2 from the germline V gene are MGHRA and YSYEKL. V was pared by 4 bases and J by 3 bases, with 19 bases between. CDR3 size: 16 residues.

In its sample, this clone was seen once. The chain carries TRBV5-5 and TRBJ2-3, with D tentatively TRBD2 (6 bases). V was pared by 5 bases and J by 3 bases, with 13 bases between. The CDR3 is 14 residues long. Germline V gene sequence: CDR1 SGHKS, CDR2 YYEKEE (reference sequence). CDR3 region: CASSVVGGTDTQYF. The CDR3 DNA sequence: TGTGCCAGCAGTGTCGTTGGAGGGACAGATACGCAGTATTTT.

The J gene is TRBJ2-1, the V gene TRBV19; 10 bases are shared with TRBD2. This CDR3 is 16 amino acids long. After removal of 3 bases from V and 5 bases from J, the junction contained 7 bases not matched to a gene. Germline V gene data show CDR1 as LNHDA and CDR2 as SQIVND (reference sequence). CDR3 loop: CASSISGRAWDNEQFF. Here the CDR3 DNA reads TGTGCCAGTAGTATCAGCGGGAGGGCCTGGGACAATGAGCAGTTCTTC.

V is TRBV25-1 and J is TRBJ1-1, with D perhaps TRBD1 (5 bases). The CDR3 extends over 16 amino acids. Germline CDR1 reads MGHDK; CDR2 reads SYGVNS. Between the trimmed V and J ends, which lost 5 bases and 1 base, there was a span of 17 bases. CDR3 protein: CASSRRGTGENTEAFF. The DNA of the CDR3 is TGTGCCAGCAGTCGTCGAGGGACGGGGGAGAACACTGAAGCTTTCTTT.

This clone was counted only a few times. V is TRBV7-9 and J is TRBJ1-6, with a tentative D call TRBD1 (6 bases). The length of the CDR3 is 14 residues. Trimming took off 0 bases at V and 8 bases at J, with 8 bases between the two ends. Germline CDR1 and CDR2: SEHNR and FQNEAQ (reference sequence). For the CDR3, the DNA is TGTGCCAGCAGCTTAGCAGGGGGAGATTCACCCCTCCACTTT. It specifies CASSLAGGDSPLHF.

The rearrangement links TRBV6-5 to TRBJ2-5; 11 bases agree with TRBD2. The germline gives CDR1 MNHEY, CDR2 SVGAGI. The CDR3 is made up of 16 amino acids. The V gene end was trimmed by 2 bases and the J gene end by 2 bases; junction bases not matched to a gene: 4. In DNA, the CDR3 is TGTGCCAGCAGTTACGCTAGCGGGGGGTCACAAGAGACCCAGTACTTC. Encoded protein: CASSYASGGSQETQYF.

This clone has a single count. V and J are TRBV4-1 and TRBJ2-3, with 7 bases that match TRBD1. From germline, CDR1 is MGHRA and CDR2 YSYEKL. CDR3 size: 16 residues. The V and J ends lost 3 bases and 1 base, in that order; junction bases with no gene match: 7. CDR3 sequence: CASSHITGDRTDTQYF. The CDR3 region has the DNA TGCGCCAGCAGCCATATCACAGGGGACCGCACAGATACGCAGTATTTT.

The V gene is TRBV24-1, the J gene TRBJ2-3; TRBD2 matches 9 bases. The CDR3 covers 18 residues. Unmatched junction bases numbered 15, after V lost 3 bases and J lost 6 bases. Germline assignment: CDR1 KGHDR and CDR2 SFDVKD. CDR3 sequence: CATSDQPLLAGRPDTQYF. The CDR3 DNA is TGTGCCACCAGTGATCAACCTTTGCTAGCGGGGCGTCCGGATACGCAGTATTTT.

This chain uses TRBV21-1 with TRBJ2-5; TRBD2, the D gene given by the table, was not confirmed from the DNA. TRBV21-1 has pseudogene status. The CDR3 contains 15 residues. In DNA, the CDR3 is TGTGCCAGCAGCAATCGGAGTCGGCTCCAAGAGACCCAGTACTTC. Translating gives CASSNRSRLQETQYF.

J is TRBJ2-3 and V is TRBV19; perhaps TRBD1 as D (6 bases). CDR1 and CDR2 from the germline V gene are LNHDA and SQIVND (reference sequence). The CDR3 totals 15 residues. The ends were cut back, 5 bases at V and 0 bases at J, with 12 bases in the middle. CDR3: CASSLRTASTDTQYF. CDR3 nucleotides: TGTGCCAGTAGTCTCCGGACAGCTAGCACAGATACGCAGTATTTT.